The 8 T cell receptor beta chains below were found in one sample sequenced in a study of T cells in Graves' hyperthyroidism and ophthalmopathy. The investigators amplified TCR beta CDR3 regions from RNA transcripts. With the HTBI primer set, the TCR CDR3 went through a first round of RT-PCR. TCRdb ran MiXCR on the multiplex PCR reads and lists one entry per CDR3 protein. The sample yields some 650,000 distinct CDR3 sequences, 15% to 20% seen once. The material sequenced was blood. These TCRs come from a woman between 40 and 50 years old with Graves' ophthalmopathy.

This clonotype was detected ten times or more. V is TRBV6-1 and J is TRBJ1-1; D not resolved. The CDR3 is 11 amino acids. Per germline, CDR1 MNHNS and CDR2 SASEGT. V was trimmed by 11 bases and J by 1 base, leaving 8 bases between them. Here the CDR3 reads CASDGNTEAFF. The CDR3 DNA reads TGTGCCTCGGATGGGAACACTGAAGCTTTCTTT.

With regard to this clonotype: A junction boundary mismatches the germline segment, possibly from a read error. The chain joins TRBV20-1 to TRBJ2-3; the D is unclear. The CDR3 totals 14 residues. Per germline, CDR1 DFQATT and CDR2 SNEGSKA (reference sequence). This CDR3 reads CSARDVRFTDTQCF. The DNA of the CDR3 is TGCAGTGCTAGAGATGTCCGCTTCACAGATACGCAGTGTTTT.

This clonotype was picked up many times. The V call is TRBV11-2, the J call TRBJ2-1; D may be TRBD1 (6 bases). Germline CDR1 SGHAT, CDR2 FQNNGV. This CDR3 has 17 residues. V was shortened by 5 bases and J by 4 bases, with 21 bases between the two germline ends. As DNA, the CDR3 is TGTGCCAGCAGCCGATACCGTTCCGGGACATCATACAATGAGCAGTTCTTC. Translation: CASSRYRSGTSYNEQFF. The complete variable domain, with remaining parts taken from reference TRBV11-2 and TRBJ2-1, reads EAGVAQSPRYKIIEKRQSVAFWCNPISGHATLYWYQQILGQGPKLLIQFQNNGVVDDSQLPKDRFSAERLKGVDSTLKIQPAKLEDSAVYLCASSRYRSGTSYNEQFFGPGTRLTVL.

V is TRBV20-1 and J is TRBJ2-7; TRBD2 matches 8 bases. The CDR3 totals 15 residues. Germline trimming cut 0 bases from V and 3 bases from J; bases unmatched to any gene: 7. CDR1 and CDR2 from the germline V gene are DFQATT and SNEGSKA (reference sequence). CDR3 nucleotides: TGCAGTGCTAGAGATCGGCGGGGGGTCGTCTACGAGCAGTACTTC. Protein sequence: CSARDRRGVVYEQYF.

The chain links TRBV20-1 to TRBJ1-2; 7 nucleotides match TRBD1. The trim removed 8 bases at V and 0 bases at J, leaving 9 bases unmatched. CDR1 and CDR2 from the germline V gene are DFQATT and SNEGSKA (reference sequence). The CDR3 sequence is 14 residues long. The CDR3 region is CSPTSGQTNYGYTF. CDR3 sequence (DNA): TGCAGTCCCACGTCGGGACAGACTAACTATGGCTACACCTTC.

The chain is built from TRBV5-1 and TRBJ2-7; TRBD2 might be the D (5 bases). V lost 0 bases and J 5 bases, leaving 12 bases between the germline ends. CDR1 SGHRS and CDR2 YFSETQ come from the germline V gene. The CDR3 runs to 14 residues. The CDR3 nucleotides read TGCGCCAGCAGCTTGGCCCCGGGGTCCGACGAGCAGTACTTC. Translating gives CASSLAPGSDEQYF.

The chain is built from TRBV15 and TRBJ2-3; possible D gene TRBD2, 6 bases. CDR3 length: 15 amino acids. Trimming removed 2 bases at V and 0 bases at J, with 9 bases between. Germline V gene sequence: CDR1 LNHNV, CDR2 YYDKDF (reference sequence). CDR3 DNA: TGTGCCACCAGCAGACTCGGGACTAGCACAGATACGCAGTATTTT. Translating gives CATSRLGTSTDTQYF. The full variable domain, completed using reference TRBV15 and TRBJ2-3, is DAMVIQNPRYQVTQFGKPVTLSCSQTLNHNVMYWYQQKSSQAPKLLFHYYDKDFNNEADTPDNFQSRRPNTSFCFLDIRSPGLGDTAMYLCATSRLGTSTDTQYFGPGTRLTVL.

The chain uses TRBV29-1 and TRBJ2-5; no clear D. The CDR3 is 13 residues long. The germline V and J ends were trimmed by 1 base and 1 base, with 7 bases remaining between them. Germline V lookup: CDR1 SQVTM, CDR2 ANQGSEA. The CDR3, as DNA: TGCAGCGTTGAAGGCAGAATCCAAGAGACCCAGTACTTC. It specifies CSVEGRIQETQYF. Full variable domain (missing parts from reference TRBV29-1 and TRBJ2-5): SAVISQKPSRDICQRGTSLTIQCQVDSQVTMMFWYRQQPGQSLTLIATANQGSEATYESGFVIDKFPISRPNLTFSTLTVSNMSPEDSSIYLCSVEGRIQETQYFGPGTRLLVL.